This T cell receptor (beta chain) was captured in a study of cytomegalovirus exposure and HLA in healthy donors. Sequencing was performed with immunoSEQ multiplex PCR; in TCRdb, only in-frame clones are kept and a portion is missing. The sample shows some 80,000 clones, roughly 94% of them seen only once. CDR1 and CDR2 (germline): LGHNA, YSLEER. Losses at the gene ends were 4 bases for V and 7 bases for J; bases not matched to a gene: 5. The CDR3 is 13 amino acids. Source material: PBMCs. The rearrangement links TRBV4-3 to TRBJ2-5, with 8 bases lining up with TRBD2. This receptor was identified in a woman younger than 30 in good health and CMV-seronegative. This CDR3 reads CASSPGLAGTQYF. The DNA of the CDR3 is TGCGCCAGCAGCCCGGGGCTAGCGGGGACCCAGTACTTC.